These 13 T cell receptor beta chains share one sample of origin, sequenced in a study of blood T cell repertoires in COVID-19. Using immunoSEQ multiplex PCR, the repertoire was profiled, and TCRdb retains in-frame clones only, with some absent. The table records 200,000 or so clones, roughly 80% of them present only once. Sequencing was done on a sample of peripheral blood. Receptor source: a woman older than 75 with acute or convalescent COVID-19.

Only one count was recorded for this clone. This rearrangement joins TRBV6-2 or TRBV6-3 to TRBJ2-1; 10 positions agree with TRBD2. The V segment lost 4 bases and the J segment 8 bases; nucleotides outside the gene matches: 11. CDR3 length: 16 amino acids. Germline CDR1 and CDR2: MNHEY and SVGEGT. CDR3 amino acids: CASSSHERGGVDEQFF. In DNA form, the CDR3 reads TGTGCCAGCAGTTCCCACGAGCGGGGGGGGGTCGATGAGCAGTTCTTC.

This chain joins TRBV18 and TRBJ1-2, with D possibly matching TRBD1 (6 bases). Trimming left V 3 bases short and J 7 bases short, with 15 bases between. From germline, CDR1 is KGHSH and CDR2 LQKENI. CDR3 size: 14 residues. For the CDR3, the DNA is TGTGCCAGCTCACCGAGCACAGGGTCTTCTGGCTACACCTTC. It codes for CASSPSTGSSGYTF.

As DNA, the CDR3 is TGTGCCAGCAGCTGGGGACAGGGTGGAGAAAAACTGTTTTTT. Amino acids: CASSWGQGGEKLFF. The chain links TRBV5-6 to TRBJ1-4; 9 positions agree with TRBD1. The trim removed 3 bases at V and 8 bases at J, leaving 5 bases unmatched. Germline values: CDR1 SGHDT, CDR2 YYEEEE. CDR3 length equals 14 residues.

DNA for the CDR3: TGTGCCAGCGGGCCTCTGGACACTGAAGCTTTCTTT. Protein product: CASGPLDTEAFF. The rearrangement uses TRBV28 and TRBJ1-1; D is unclear. The CDR3 length is 12 residues. Trimming took off 8 bases at V and 3 bases at J, with 10 bases between the two ends. CDR1 and CDR2 from the germline V gene are MDHEN and SYDVKM.

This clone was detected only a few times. This chain's CDR3 is CASSESLAIDEQFF. In DNA, the CDR3 is TGTGCCAGCAGTGAAAGTCTAGCGATAGATGAGCAGTTCTTC. The chain uses TRBV6-1 and TRBJ2-1, with TRBD2 as a possible D gene (6 bases). The germline V and J ends were trimmed by 2 bases and 8 bases, with 13 bases remaining between them. The CDR3 spans 14 residues. Germline CDR1 reads MNHNS; CDR2 reads SASEGT.

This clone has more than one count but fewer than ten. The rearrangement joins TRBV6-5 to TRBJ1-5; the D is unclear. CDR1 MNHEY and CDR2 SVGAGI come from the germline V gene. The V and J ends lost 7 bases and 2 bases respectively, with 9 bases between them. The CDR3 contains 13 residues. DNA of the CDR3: TGTGCCAGCATGCGGGTCGGCAATCAGCCCCAGCATTTT. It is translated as CASMRVGNQPQHF.

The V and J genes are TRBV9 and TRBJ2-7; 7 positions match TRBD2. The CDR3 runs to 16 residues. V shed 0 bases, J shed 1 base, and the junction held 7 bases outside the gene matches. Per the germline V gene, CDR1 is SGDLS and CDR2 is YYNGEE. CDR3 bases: TGTGCCAGCAGCGTAGCTGGTAGCGGGCAGTCCTACGAGCAGTACTTC. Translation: CASSVAGSGQSYEQYF.

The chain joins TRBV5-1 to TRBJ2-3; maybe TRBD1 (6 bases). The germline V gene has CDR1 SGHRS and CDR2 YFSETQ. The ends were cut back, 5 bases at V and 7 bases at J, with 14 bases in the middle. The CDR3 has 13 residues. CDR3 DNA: TGCGCCAGCAGTCAAGGACAGCTCAATACGCAGTATTTT. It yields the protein CASSQGQLNTQYF.

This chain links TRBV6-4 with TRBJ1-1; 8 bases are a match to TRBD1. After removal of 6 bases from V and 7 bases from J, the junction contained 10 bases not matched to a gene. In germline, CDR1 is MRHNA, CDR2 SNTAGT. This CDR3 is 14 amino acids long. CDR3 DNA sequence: TGTGCCAGCAGACCCACAGGGGGTAGTAATGAAGCTTTCTTT. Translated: CASRPTGGSNEAFF.

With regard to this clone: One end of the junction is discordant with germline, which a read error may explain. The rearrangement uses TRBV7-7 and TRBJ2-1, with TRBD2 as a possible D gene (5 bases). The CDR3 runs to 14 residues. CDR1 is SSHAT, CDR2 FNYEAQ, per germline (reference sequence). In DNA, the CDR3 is TGTGCTAGCAGCTTAGACCTCACTAGCAATGAGCAGTTCTTC. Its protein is CASSLDLTSNEQFF.

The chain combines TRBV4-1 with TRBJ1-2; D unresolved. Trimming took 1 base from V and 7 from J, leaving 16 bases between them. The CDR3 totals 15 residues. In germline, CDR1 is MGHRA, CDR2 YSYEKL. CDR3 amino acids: CASSQAGAPERGYTF. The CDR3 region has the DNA TGCGCCAGCAGCCAAGCGGGTGCTCCAGAACGTGGCTACACCTTC.

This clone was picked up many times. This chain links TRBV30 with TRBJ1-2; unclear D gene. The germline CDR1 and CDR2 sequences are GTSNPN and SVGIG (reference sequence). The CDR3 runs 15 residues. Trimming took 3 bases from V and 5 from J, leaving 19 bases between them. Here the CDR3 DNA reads TGTGCCTGGAGCCTACCGACGGGGATCCTTTATGGCTACACCTTC. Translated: CAWSLPTGILYGYTF.

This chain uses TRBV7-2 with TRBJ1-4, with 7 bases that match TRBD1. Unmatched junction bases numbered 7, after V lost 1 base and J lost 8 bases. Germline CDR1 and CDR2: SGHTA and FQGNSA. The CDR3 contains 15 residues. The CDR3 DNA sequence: TGTGCCAGCAGCTTAGAGGGCAGGGGGAACGAAAAACTGTTTTTT. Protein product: CASSLEGRGNEKLFF.